This is a list of T cell receptor beta chains from one sample in a study of vaccination effects on CD4 cells after COVID-19. The data were produced by immunoSEQ multiplex PCR, yet TCRdb's version contains in-frame clones alone and is incomplete. The sample shows approximately 76,000 clones, about 78% of them seen only once. These TCRs are of unknown antigen specificity. Sequenced here: CD4+ T cells from PBMCs cultured with SARS-CoV-2 spike peptides, sampled before COVID-19 vaccination. The receptors come from a human donor who received a COVID-19 vaccine. Each CDR3 is given with its conserved first and last residue. Each record gives: V gene, CDR3 length, J gene, clone size, D gene, CDR3 DNA, CDR3 protein. D genes are given only for firm matches. Clone size is stated in some rows and not others, as once, few, many or a class when expanded.

>TRBV15|16|TRBJ1-4|-|TRBD1
TGTGCCACCAGCCGAGGGGGGGGACAGGGTCTTGAAAAACTGTTTTTT
CATSRGGGQGLEKLFF
>TRBV4-1|15|TRBJ1-3|few|-
TGCGCCAGCAGCCCCAGACAGCTCTCTGGAAACACCATATATTTT
CASSPRQLSGNTIYF
>TRBV7-2|15|TRBJ2-1|-|-
TGTGCCAGCAGCTCAACCCGGGCCTTTTCGGGTGAGCAGTTCTTC
CASSSTRAFSGEQFF
>TRBV5-6|15|TRBJ1-2|-|TRBD1
TGTGCCAGCAGCTCGATGGGACAGGGAAGCTATGGCTACACCTTC
CASSSMGQGSYGYTF
>TRBV24-1|12|TRBJ1-2|-|-
TGTGCCACCAGTGACGAACTCAGAGGCTACACCTTC
CATSDELRGYTF
>TRBV24-1|15|TRBJ1-3|-|TRBD1
TGTGCCACCAGTGATCCCCAGGGGGCTGGAAACACCATATATTTT
CATSDPQGAGNTIYF
>TRBV5-1|16|TRBJ2-2|-|TRBD1
TGCGCCAGCAGCTTGGTCACAGGGGCGAACACCGGGGAGCTGTTTTTT
CASSLVTGANTGELFF
>TRBV19|13|TRBJ1-3|-|-
TGTGCCAGCCAGTTCGTCTCTGGAAACACCATATATTTT
CASQFVSGNTIYF
>TRBV27|15|TRBJ1-4|-|TRBD1
TGTGCCAGCAGTTTATCCGGGACAGGGAGGGAAAAACTGTTTTTT
CASSLSGTGREKLFF
>TRBV19|17|TRBJ2-6|-|TRBD1
TGTGCCAGTAGTGCCTGGACAGGGGACTCAAGGGCCAACGTCCTGACTTTC
CASSAWTGDSRANVLTF
>TRBV23-1|19|TRBJ1-3|-|TRBD1
TGCGCCAGCAGTCACCCCCAGGATGGAGAGGGGGCGCGTGGAAACACCATATATTTT
CASSHPQDGEGARGNTIYF
>TRBV3-1/TRBV3-2|15|TRBJ2-4|once|-
TGTGCCAGCAGCGAAACAGGGCTAGCCAAAAACATTCAGTACTTC
CASSETGLAKNIQYF
>TRBV28|16|TRBJ2-2|-|TRBD1
TGTGCCAGCAGTCCAGGGGGAACAACGAACACCGGGGAGCTGTTTTTT
CASSPGGTTNTGELFF
>TRBV9|14|TRBJ2-2|-|-
TGTGCCAGCAGCGTAGTGGCCGAAGGCGGGGAGCTGTTTTTT
CASSVVAEGGELFF
>TRBV19|14|TRBJ2-2|-|TRBD2
TGTGCCAGTCTTATCGGGGGGGGCACCGGGGAGCTGTTTTTT
CASLIGGGTGELFF
>TRBV18|16|TRBJ2-5|once|-
TGTGCCAGCTCACCACTCCGGAGGGGACGGGCAGAGACCCAGTACTTC
CASSPLRRGRAETQYF
>TRBV5-1|14|TRBJ1-2|few|-
TGCGCCAGCAGCTTGGCTGGGTTAAACTATGGCTACACCTTC
CASSLAGLNYGYTF
>TRBV5-1|16|TRBJ2-3|once|-
TGCGCCAGCAGTAGGCAGGGAGTAATTAGCACAGATACGCAGTATTTT
CASSRQGVISTDTQYF
>TRBV3-1/TRBV3-2|12|TRBJ1-1|-|-
TGTGCCAGCAGCCAAGCGTCCACTGAAGCTTTCTTT
CASSQASTEAFF
>TRBV2|14|TRBJ2-2|-|TRBD2
TGTGCCAGCAGAGCGGCGGGGGTGGCCGGGGAGCTGTTTTTT
CASRAAGVAGELFF
>TRBV5-1|16|TRBJ2-2|-|TRBD2
TGCGCCAGCAGCTTATTTCGGACTAGCGGCACCGGGGAGCTGTTTTTT
CASSLFRTSGTGELFF
>TRBV18|15|TRBJ2-3|-|-
TGTGCCAGCTCACCACTGAGGCTAGGTGGGGATACGCAGTATTTT
CASSPLRLGGDTQYF
>TRBV4-3|17|TRBJ1-2|-|TRBD1
TGCGCCAGCAGCCAACCTACGGCAGGGGGAACGATCTATGGCTACACCTTC
CASSQPTAGGTIYGYTF
>TRBV11-2|15|TRBJ1-2|-|-
TGTGCCAGCAGCTCCCTCAGGGGAACTAACTATGGCTACACCTTC
CASSSLRGTNYGYTF
>TRBV5-1|12|TRBJ2-3|-|TRBD2
TGCGCCACCCGGGCGGGAGCAGATACGCAGTATTTT
CATRAGADTQYF